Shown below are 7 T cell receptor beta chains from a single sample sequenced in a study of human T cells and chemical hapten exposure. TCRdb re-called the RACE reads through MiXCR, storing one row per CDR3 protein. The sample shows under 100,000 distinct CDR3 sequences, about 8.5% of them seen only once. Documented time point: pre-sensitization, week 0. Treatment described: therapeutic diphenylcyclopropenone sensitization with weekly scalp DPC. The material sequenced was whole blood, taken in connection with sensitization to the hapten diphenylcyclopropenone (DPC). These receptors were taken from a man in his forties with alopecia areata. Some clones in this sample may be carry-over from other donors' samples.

DNA for the CDR3: TGTGCCAGCAGTCTCGATACTAGCGGGAGTGTCTACGAGCAGTACTTC. It codes for CASSLDTSGSVYEQYF. This chain uses TRBV28 with TRBJ2-7; TRBD2 aligns across 11 bases. The CDR3 consists of 16 residues. V was pared by 5 bases and J by 3 bases, with 9 bases of the junction left unmatched. Germline V lookup: CDR1 MDHEN, CDR2 SYDVKM.

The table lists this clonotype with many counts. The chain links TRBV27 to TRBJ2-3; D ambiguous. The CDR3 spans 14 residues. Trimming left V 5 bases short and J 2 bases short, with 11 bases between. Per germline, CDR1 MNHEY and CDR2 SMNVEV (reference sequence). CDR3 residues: CASSLYFLTDTQYF. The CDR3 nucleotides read TGTGCCAGCAGTCTCTACTTCCTCACAGATACGCAGTATTTT.

In DNA form, the CDR3 reads TGTGCCAGCAGCCAAGATTTCCTGGGGGGGGACCAAAACACAGATACGCAGTATTTT. Translation gives CASSQDFLGGDQNTDTQYF. V and J are TRBV3-1 and TRBJ2-3; TRBD2 agrees at 7 bases. Germline V gene data show CDR1 as LGHDT and CDR2 as YNNKEL (reference sequence). Trimming at V came to 0 bases and at J to 2 bases, leaving 14 bases not matched to a gene. This CDR3 has 19 amino acids.

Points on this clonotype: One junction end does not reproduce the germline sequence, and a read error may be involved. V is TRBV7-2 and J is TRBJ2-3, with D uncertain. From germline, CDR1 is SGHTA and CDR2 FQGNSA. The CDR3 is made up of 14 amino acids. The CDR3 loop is CASGLNLPTDTQYF. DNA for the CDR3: TGTGCCAGCGGCTTAAACCTCCCCACAGATACGCAGTATTTT.

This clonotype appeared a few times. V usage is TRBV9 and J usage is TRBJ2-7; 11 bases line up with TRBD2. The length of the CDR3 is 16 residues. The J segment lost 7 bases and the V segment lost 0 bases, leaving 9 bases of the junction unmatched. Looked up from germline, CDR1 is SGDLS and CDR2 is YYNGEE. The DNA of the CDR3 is TGTGCCAGCAGCGTAGACCCTAGCGGGAGGTTAGATGAGCAGTACTTC. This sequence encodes CASSVDPSGRLDEQYF.

The CDR3 spells CASSDLSTDTQYF. DNA for the CDR3: TGTGCCAGCAGTGACCTTAGCACAGATACGCAGTATTTT. The chain carries TRBV27 and TRBJ2-3; D unclear. V was clipped by 5 bases and J by 0 bases, with 6 bases between them. Germline V gives CDR1 MNHEY, CDR2 SMNVEV (reference sequence). This CDR3 is built from 13 residues.

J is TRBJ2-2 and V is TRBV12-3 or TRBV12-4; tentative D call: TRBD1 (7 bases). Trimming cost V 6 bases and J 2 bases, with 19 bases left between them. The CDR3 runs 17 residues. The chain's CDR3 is CASSASWRGPNTGELFF. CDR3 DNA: TGTGCCAGCAGCGCAAGTTGGAGGGGGCCAAACACCGGGGAGCTGTTTTTT.